The sequence of this TCR beta chain was determined in a study of technical replicates of blood from several donors (dated by TCRdb to about 2017). Preparation of the library involved the immunoSEQ multiplex PCR assay. In its TCRdb copy, this immuneACCESS table keeps in-frame sequences only and misses some clones. Where compared with another copy, unresolved V genes explain less than half of these, and the others have no known cause. This sample has around 13,000 clones in its table, and roughly 80% of those were observed once. Around a tenth of the sample is taken by the ten largest. From cysteine to phenylalanine, the CDR3 is 15 amino acids long. CDR3 DNA is the only sequence kept; it has 45 bases, read in frame from the first base. CDR1 MDHEN and CDR2 SYDVKM are derived from the germline V gene. V loses 3 bases at its end and J loses 5 bases; junction bases beyond the gene matches: 4. Concerning this clone itself: This receptor's antigen is unknown. No much larger clone exists at a distance of one base, and base qualities are not known.

The source is a human donor in good health. The sequenced material came from PBMCs. The chain is assembled from TRBV28 and TRBJ2-5; 12 junctional bases match TRBD1. CDR3 region: CASSFGTGGIETQYF. The DNA is as follows: TGTGCCAGCAGTTTTGGGACAGGGGGCATCGAGACCCAGTACTTC.